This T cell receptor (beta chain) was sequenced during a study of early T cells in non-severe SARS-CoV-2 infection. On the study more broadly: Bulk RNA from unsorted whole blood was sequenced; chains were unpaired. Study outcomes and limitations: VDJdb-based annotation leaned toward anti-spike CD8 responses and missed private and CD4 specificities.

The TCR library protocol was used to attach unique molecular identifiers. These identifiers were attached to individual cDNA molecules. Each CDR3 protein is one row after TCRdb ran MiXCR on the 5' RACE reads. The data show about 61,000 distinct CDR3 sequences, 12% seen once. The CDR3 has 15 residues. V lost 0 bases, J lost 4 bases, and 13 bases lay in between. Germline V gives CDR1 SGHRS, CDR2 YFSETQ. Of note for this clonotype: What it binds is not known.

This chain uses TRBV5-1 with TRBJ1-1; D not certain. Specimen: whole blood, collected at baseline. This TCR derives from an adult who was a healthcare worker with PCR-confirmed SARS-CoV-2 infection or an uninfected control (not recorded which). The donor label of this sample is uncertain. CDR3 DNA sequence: TGCGCCAGCAGCTTGGGGTATCGGGGAGGCACTGAAGCTTTCTTT. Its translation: CASSLGYRGGTEAFF.